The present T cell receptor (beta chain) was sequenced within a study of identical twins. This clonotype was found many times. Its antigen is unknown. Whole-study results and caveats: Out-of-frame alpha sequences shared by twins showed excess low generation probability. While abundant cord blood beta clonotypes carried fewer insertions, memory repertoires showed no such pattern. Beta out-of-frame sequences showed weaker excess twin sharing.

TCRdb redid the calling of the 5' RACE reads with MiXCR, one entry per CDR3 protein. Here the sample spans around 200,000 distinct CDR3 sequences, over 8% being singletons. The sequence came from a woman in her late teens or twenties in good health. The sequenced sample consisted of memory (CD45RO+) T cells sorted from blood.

The DNA of the CDR3 is TGTGCCAGCTCACCACCGTTGGGTGAGCAGTTCTTC. Residues: CASSPPLGEQFF. This chain uses TRBV18 with TRBJ2-1; no clear D gene. Trimming removed 0 bases at V and 9 bases at J, with 6 bases between. The CDR3 is 12 residues long. Germline CDR1 is KGHSH and CDR2 is LQKENI.